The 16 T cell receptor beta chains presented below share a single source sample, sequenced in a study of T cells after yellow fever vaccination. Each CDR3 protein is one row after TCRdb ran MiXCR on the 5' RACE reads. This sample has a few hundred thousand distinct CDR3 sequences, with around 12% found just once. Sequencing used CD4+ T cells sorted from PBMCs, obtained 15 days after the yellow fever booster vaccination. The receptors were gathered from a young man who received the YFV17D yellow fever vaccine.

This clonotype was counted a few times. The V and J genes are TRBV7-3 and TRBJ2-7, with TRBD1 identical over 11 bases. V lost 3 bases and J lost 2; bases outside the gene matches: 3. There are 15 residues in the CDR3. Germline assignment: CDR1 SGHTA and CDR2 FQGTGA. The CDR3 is CASSFGDRGTYEQYF. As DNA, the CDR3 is TGTGCCAGCAGCTTCGGGGACAGGGGGACCTACGAGCAGTACTTC.

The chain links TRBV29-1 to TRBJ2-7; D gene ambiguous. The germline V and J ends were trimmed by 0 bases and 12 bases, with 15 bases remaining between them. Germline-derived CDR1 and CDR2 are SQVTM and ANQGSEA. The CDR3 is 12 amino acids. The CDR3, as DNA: TGCAGCGTTGAAGACCCGACCGATAATTTGTACTTC. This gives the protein CSVEDPTDNLYF.

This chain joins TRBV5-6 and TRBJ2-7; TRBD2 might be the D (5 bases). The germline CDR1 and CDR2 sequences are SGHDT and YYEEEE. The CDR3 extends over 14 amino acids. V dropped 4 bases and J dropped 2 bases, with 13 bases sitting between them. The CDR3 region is CASSPRAVPYEQYF. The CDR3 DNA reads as TGTGCCAGCAGCCCGAGGGCGGTTCCCTACGAGCAGTACTTC.

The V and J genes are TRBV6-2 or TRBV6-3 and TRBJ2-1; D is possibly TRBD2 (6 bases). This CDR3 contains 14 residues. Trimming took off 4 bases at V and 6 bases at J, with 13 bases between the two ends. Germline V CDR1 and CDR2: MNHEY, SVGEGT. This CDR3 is CASSSQTSSNEQFF. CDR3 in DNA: TGTGCCAGCAGTTCCCAGACTAGTAGCAATGAGCAGTTCTTC.

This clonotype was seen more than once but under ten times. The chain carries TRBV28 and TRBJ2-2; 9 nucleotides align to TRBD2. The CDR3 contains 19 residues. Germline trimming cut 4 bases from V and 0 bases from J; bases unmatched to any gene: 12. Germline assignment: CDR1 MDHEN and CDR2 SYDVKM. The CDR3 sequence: CASSSIPPAGGANTGELFF. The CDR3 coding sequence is TGTGCCAGCAGTTCGATCCCTCCAGCGGGGGGCGCGAACACCGGGGAGCTGTTTTTT.

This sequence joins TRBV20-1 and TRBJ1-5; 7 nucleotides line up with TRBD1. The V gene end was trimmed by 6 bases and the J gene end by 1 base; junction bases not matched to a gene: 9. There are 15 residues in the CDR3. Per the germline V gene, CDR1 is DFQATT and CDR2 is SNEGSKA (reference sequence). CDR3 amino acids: CSAYVRGKSNQPQHF. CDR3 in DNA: TGCAGTGCGTACGTCAGGGGGAAAAGCAATCAGCCCCAGCATTTT.

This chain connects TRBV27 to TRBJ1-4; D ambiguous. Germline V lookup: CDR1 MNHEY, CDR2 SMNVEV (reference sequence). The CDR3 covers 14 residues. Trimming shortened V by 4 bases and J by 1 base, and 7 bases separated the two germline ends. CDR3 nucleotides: TGTGCCAGCAGTTCGTCAGGAACTAATGAAAAACTGTTTTTT. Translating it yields CASSSSGTNEKLFF.

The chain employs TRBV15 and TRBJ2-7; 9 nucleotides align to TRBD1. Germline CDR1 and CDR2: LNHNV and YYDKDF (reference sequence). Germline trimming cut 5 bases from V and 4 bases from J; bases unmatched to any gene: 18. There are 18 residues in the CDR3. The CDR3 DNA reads TGTGCCACCAGCCCCTACCGGGGAGGACAGGGGTTTATTTACGAGCAGTACGTC. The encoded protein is CATSPYRGGQGFIYEQYV.

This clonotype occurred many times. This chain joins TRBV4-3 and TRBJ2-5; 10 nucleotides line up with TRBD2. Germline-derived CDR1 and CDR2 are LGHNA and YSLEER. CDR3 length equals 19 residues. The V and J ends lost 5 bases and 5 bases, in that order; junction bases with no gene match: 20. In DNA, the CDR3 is TGCGCCAGCAGCAAAAGGGTTCAGGGGACTAGCGTATCGAAGGAGACCCAGTACTTC. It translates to CASSKRVQGTSVSKETQYF.

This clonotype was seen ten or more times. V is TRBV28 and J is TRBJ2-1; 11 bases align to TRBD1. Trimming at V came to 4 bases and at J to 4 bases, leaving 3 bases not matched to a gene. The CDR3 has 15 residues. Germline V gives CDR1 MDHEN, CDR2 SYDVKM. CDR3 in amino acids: CASSSGQGAYNEQFF. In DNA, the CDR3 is TGTGCCAGCAGTTCAGGACAGGGGGCATACAATGAGCAGTTCTTC.

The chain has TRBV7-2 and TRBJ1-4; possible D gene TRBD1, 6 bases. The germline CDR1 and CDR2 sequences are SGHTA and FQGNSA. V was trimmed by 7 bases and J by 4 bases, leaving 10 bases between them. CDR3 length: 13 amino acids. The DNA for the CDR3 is TGTGCCAGCACCCAACAGGGTAATGAAAAACTGTTTTTT. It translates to CASTQQGNEKLFF.

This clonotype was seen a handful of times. The CDR3 loop reads CASRSSLQGAMNTEAFF. CDR3 DNA: TGTGCCAGCAGGTCGAGTTTACAGGGGGCAATGAACACTGAAGCTTTCTTT. V usage is TRBV12-3 or TRBV12-4 and J usage is TRBJ1-1; TRBD1 matches 9 bases. This CDR3 spans 17 amino acids. Trimming removed 6 bases from V and 0 bases from J; junction bases left unmatched: 11.

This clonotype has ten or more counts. For the CDR3, the DNA is TGCGCCAGCAGCCAAGCGAGAATGGACGGACGTAACACAGATACGCAGTATTTT. Protein product: CASSQARMDGRNTDTQYF. The V and J genes are TRBV4-3 and TRBJ2-3; D remains unclear. Germline lookup yields CDR1 LGHNA and CDR2 YSLEER. Trimming pared 1 base from V and 2 bases from J, leaving 19 bases between. The CDR3 runs 18 residues.

CDR3 region: CAISEYRGAYQPQHF. As DNA, the CDR3 is TGTGCCATCAGTGAGTATAGGGGGGCCTATCAGCCCCAGCATTTT. This sequence joins TRBV10-3 and TRBJ1-5; a possible D gene is TRBD1 (6 bases). Per germline, CDR1 ENHRY and CDR2 SYGVKD. The CDR3 is 15 amino acids. Deletions cut 1 base from V and 5 bases from J, with 12 bases between.

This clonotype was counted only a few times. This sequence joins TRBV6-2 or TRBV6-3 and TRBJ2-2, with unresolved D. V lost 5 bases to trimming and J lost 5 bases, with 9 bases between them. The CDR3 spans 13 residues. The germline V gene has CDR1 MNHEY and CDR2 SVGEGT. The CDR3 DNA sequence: TGTGCCAGCAGTAACAGTTATACCGGGGAGCTGTTTTTT. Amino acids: CASSNSYTGELFF.

This CDR3 is CASSLNAGENTEAFF. The CDR3 DNA follows: TGTGCCAGCAGTTTAAACGCAGGGGAGAACACTGAAGCTTTCTTT. The chain uses TRBV27 and TRBJ1-1, with D possibly being TRBD1 (6 bases). CDR1 and CDR2 from the germline V gene are MNHEY and SMNVEV (reference sequence). Trimming pared 2 bases from V and 1 base from J, leaving 11 bases between. The CDR3 contains 15 residues.